This T cell receptor beta chain was sequenced for a study of shared clonotypes between healthy human individuals. Free of recent acute infections or vaccinations, the donors were healthy HIV-negative adults. Each subset's genomic DNA was shared equally among a number of immunoSEQ plates. Every unsorted PBMC PCR replicate was loaded with about 290 ng DNA, approximately 30,000 T cell genomes. Here immunoSEQ multiplex PCR was the method, and the copy in TCRdb shows in-frame clones only, minus some. The profile shows 500,000 to 650,000 clones, just over 75% of them singletons. There are 14 residues in the CDR3. Unmatched junction bases numbered 4, after V lost 5 bases and J lost 6 bases. The germline CDR1 and CDR2 sequences are MNHEY and SMNVEV (reference sequence).

The chain uses TRBV27 and TRBJ2-1, with 10 bases fitting TRBD2. Sequenced input: PBMCs. This clonotype originated in a woman between 40 and 55 years old in good health. Some clones in this sample may be carry-over from other donors' samples. The CDR3 DNA reads as TGTGCCAGCAGTCCGGGACTAGCGTTCAATGAGCAGTTCTTC. This sequence encodes CASSPGLAFNEQFF.